The clone carrying this T cell receptor beta chain occurred once. This sample was taken from a study of blood T cell repertoires in COVID-19. Study details: COVID-19 samples, acute and convalescent, were from the United States, Italy and Spain. Sample material is recorded as cDNA or gDNA derived from T cells, B-cell-depleted T cells, or PBMCs.

In the study's own analysis: Amplification with reference gene primers provided the estimates of nucleated cell counts. Produced via immunoSEQ multiplex PCR; TCRdb's table is partial and in-frame only. The D gene and trimming were derived from the DNA, and the V and J assignments and clone size from that table. The table includes a few hundred thousand clones, about 90% detected once. CDR1 is MGHRA, CDR2 YSYEKL, per germline. Trimming took 0 bases from V and 7 from J, leaving 9 bases between them. The CDR3 spans 13 residues. This TCR was recovered from a man aged 40-49 years with acute or convalescent COVID-19. The chain is built from TRBV4-1 and TRBJ1-1; D gene ambiguous. The sample was peripheral blood. In DNA form, the CDR3 reads TGCGCCAGCAGCCAAGAAACAATAAGTGAAGCTTTCTTT. Residues: CASSQETISEAFF.